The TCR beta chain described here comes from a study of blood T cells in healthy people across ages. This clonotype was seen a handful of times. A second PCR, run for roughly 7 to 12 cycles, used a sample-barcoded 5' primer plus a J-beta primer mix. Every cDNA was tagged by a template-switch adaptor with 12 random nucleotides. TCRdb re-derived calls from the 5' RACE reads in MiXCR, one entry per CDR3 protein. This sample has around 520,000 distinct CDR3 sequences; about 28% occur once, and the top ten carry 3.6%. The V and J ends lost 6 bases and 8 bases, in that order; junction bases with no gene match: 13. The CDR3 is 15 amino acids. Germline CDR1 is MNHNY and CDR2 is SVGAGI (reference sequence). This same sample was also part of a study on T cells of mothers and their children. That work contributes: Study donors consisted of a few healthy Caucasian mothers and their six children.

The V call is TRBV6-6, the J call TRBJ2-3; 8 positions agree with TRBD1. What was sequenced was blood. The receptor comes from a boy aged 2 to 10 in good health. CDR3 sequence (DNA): TGTGCCAGCAGGACGAACAGGGGGGAATGGGGTACGCAGTATTTT. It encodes CASRTNRGEWGTQYF.